This TCR beta chain stems from a study of T cell responses to AZD1222 COVID-19 vaccine. Study-level results: Reportedly, close to half of spike-specific TCRs are directed against unmutated variant regions. There were mostly white British donors and more females than males, and clonal diversity was possibly underestimated. After two AZD1222 doses, spike-specific TCR breadth and depth rose versus day 0.

The CDR3 runs to 15 residues. Germline V gene lookup returns CDR1 MNHEY and CDR2 SVGAGI. Trimming stripped 2 bases from V and 8 bases from J, with 15 bases between. Pooling covered second doses at about 4 or about 12 weeks. The assay was immunoSEQ multiplex PCR, and TCRdb's table has in-frame clones only and misses some. The sample comprises some 99,000 clones, 84% of which are singletons, and 14% rests with the top ten. Concerning this clone: Its antigen is unidentified.

V usage is TRBV6-5 and J usage is TRBJ2-2; no reliable D call. This receptor was taken from an adult who received the AZD1222 COVID-19 vaccine. Specimen: peripheral blood, collected 28 days after the second AZD1222 dose. The CDR3 nucleotides are TGTGCCAGCAGTTACCCCGCCGAAAAGTCAGGGGAGCTGTTTTTT. Its protein is CASSYPAEKSGELFF.